The 17 T cell receptor beta chains given below trace back to one sample, sequenced in a study of control samples from healthy donors and cancer patients. This table comes from immunoSEQ multiplex PCR, and its TCRdb copy is limited to in-frame clones, with some not included. The sample lists roughly 200,000 clones; 91% were seen once. Sequenced: blood. Receptors were obtained from a young man in good health.

The chain combines TRBV19 with TRBJ1-5; 9 bases agree with TRBD1. V shed 4 bases and J 7 bases; nucleotides not matched to a gene: 5. The CDR3 has 14 amino acids. Germline V gene sequence: CDR1 LNHDA, CDR2 SQIVND (reference sequence). The CDR3 loop reads CASSRGQGGQPQHF. CDR3 DNA: TGTGCCAGTAGTAGGGGACAGGGTGGGCAGCCCCAGCATTTT.

V is TRBV7-9 and J is TRBJ2-3, with D uncertain. This CDR3 spans 15 amino acids. Germline V gene sequence: CDR1 SEHNR, CDR2 FQNEAQ (reference sequence). Trimming cost V 1 base and J 4 bases, with 12 bases left between them. CDR3 sequence reads: CASSLDEVTADTQYF. Here the CDR3 DNA reads TGTGCCAGCAGCTTAGACGAGGTGACGGCAGATACGCAGTATTTT.

The rearrangement uses TRBV7-6 and TRBJ1-4; 9 nucleotides line up with TRBD1. The germline CDR1 and CDR2 sequences are SGHVS and FNYEAQ. Germline trimming cut 5 bases from V and 8 bases from J; bases unmatched to any gene: 12. The CDR3 contains 16 residues. The CDR3: CASSARLGQGSEKLFF. The CDR3 nucleotides are TGTGCCAGCAGCGCCAGGCTGGGACAGGGCTCGGAAAAACTGTTTTTT. Based on the CDR3 plus reference TRBV7-6 and TRBJ1-4, the full variable domain is GAGVSQSPRYKVTKRGQDVALRCDPISGHVSLYWYRQALGQGPEFLTYFNYEAQQDKSGLPNDRFSAERPEGSISTLTIQRTEQRDSAMYRCASSARLGQGSEKLFFGSGTQLSVL.

The chain's CDR3 is CAISESPPAGANTGELFF. CDR3 nucleotides: TGTGCCATCAGTGAGTCTCCCCCCGCAGGGGCGAACACCGGGGAGCTGTTTTTT. This chain links TRBV10-3 with TRBJ2-2, with TRBD1 as a possible D gene (6 bases). Trimming left V 0 bases short and J 0 bases short, with 14 bases between. CDR3 length equals 18 residues. Germline V gene data show CDR1 as ENHRY and CDR2 as SYGVKD.

The V call is TRBV14, the J call TRBJ1-1; D is perhaps TRBD1 (6 bases). This CDR3 is built from 13 residues. Trimming removed 4 bases from V and 4 bases from J, with 10 bases in between. Germline V lookup: CDR1 SGHDN, CDR2 FVKESK. CDR3 sequence (DNA): TGTGCCAGCAGCCGGGACACCTTCACTGAAGCTTTCTTT. This gives the protein CASSRDTFTEAFF. Based on the CDR3 plus reference TRBV14 and TRBJ1-1, the full variable domain is EAGVTQFPSHSVIEKGQTVTLRCDPISGHDNLYWYRRVMGKEIKFLLHFVKESKQDESGMPNNRFLAERTGGTYSTLKVQPAELEDSGVYFCASSRDTFTEAFFGQGTRLTVV.

The gene calls are TRBV9 and TRBJ1-4, with D perhaps matching TRBD1 (5 bases). Germline V gene sequence: CDR1 SGDLS, CDR2 YYNGEE. Trimming took 4 bases from V and 8 from J, leaving 18 bases between them. This CDR3 has 15 amino acids. The DNA of the CDR3 is TGTGCCAGCAGCCCCACTGGGGCCAGTGGGGAAAAACTGTTTTTT. The encoded protein is CASSPTGASGEKLFF.

The CDR3 DNA sequence: TGTGCCAGCCGCTTCCCGTCCCTCCTACGGGGTAAAAACATTCAGTACTTC. Residues: CASRFPSLLRGKNIQYF. The chain combines TRBV6-4 with TRBJ2-4, with TRBD2 as a possible D gene (5 bases). The CDR3 extends over 17 amino acids. CDR1 and CDR2 (germline): MRHNA, SNTAGT. Trimming shortened V by 8 bases and J by 4 bases, and 24 bases separated the two germline ends.

This chain uses TRBV19 with TRBJ1-1; 10 bases are shared with TRBD1. J lost 5 bases, V lost 3 bases, and 9 bases had no gene match. The germline V gene encodes CDR1 LNHDA and CDR2 SQIVND (reference sequence). This CDR3 spans 16 amino acids. The CDR3 spells CASSIQPGQGKTEAFF. The CDR3 DNA sequence: TGTGCCAGTAGTATCCAGCCGGGACAGGGGAAGACTGAAGCTTTCTTT. Complete variable domain (other parts from reference TRBV19 and TRBJ1-1): DGGITQSPKYLFRKEGQNVTLSCEQNLNHDAMYWYRQDPGQGLRLIYYSQIVNDFQKGDIAEGYSVSREKKESFPLTVTSAQKNPTAFYLCASSIQPGQGKTEAFFGQGTRLTVV.

CDR3: CASSQEQRSTDTQYF. The CDR3, as DNA: TGTGCCAGCAGCCAAGAACAGCGGAGCACAGATACGCAGTATTTT. The gene calls are TRBV3-1 (or the pseudogene TRBV3-2) and TRBJ2-3, with a possible D match to TRBD2 (5 bases). V lost 0 bases and J lost 0, with 7 bases in between. The germline CDR1 and CDR2 sequences are LGHDT and YNNKEL (reference sequence). This CDR3 comprises 15 residues.

The V and J genes are TRBV11-2 and TRBJ2-7; D is possibly TRBD1 (5 bases). The V gene lost 8 bases and the J gene lost 0 bases, with 14 bases spanning the gap. The CDR3 length is 14 residues. Germline V CDR1 and CDR2: SGHAT, FQNNGV. The CDR3 DNA is TGTGCCAGCGGGGCGGAGAGGAGCTCCTACGAGCAGTACTTC. Residues: CASGAERSSYEQYF.

The chain recombines TRBV5-1 with TRBJ1-1; 8 bases align to TRBD1. V shed 0 bases, J shed 0 bases, and the junction held 7 bases outside the gene matches. The CDR3 sequence is 17 residues long. Germline V lookup: CDR1 SGHRS, CDR2 YFSETQ. As DNA, the CDR3 is TGCGCCAGCAGCTTGGAGGGACAGGATATCATGAACACTGAAGCTTTCTTT. Protein: CASSLEGQDIMNTEAFF.

This chain joins TRBV10-3 and TRBJ1-2, with D uncertain. The length of the CDR3 is 12 residues. In germline, CDR1 is ENHRY, CDR2 SYGVKD. V lost 0 bases to trimming and J lost 5 bases, with 4 bases between them. CDR3 bases: TGTGCCATCAGTGAGTCTAGTTATGGCTACACCTTC. Residues: CAISESSYGYTF.

The chain joins TRBV19 to TRBJ1-1; the match to TRBD1 covers 8 bases. CDR3 size: 15 residues. V trimming: 5 bases; J trimming: 6 bases; junction bases outside the gene matches: 11. The germline gives CDR1 LNHDA, CDR2 SQIVND (reference sequence). Here the CDR3 reads CASSLRTGSVAEAFF. CDR3 DNA: TGTGCCAGTAGTTTGAGGACAGGGTCGGTCGCTGAAGCTTTCTTT.

The chain combines TRBV3-1 (or the pseudogene TRBV3-2) with TRBJ2-3, with 7 bases identical to TRBD1. Trimming removed 1 base from V and 6 bases from J; junction bases left unmatched: 10. This CDR3 region has 16 residues. CDR1 is LGHDT and CDR2 is YNNKEL in the germline V gene (reference sequence). CDR3 loop: CASSQGVARGPDTQYF. CDR3 coding DNA: TGTGCCAGCAGCCAAGGGGTAGCGAGGGGGCCGGATACGCAGTATTTT.

This chain joins TRBV5-5 and TRBJ2-4; tentative D call: TRBD2 (5 bases). V dropped 4 bases and J dropped 1 base, with 12 bases sitting between them. There are 15 residues in the CDR3. The germline CDR1 and CDR2 sequences are SGHKS and YYEKEE (reference sequence). CDR3 in DNA: TGTGCCAGCAGCGCAGCCCGGGGTGCCAAAAACATTCAGTACTTC. Amino acid sequence: CASSAARGAKNIQYF.

J is TRBJ2-1 and V is TRBV5-6; possible D gene TRBD1, 6 bases. Germline assignment: CDR1 SGHDT and CDR2 YYEEEE. Trimming stripped 0 bases from V and 5 bases from J, with 18 bases between. The CDR3 sequence is 17 residues long. The CDR3 DNA follows: TGTGCCAGCAGCTTGGGAGGTGGGGGCGTAAGGGACAATGAGCAGTTCTTC. It specifies CASSLGGGGVRDNEQFF.

This rearrangement joins TRBV5-1 to TRBJ2-1; 8 nucleotides align to TRBD1. The CDR3 has 15 amino acids. CDR1 is SGHRS and CDR2 is YFSETQ in the germline V gene. V lost 0 bases to trimming and J lost 7 bases; unmatched junction nucleotides: 6. This chain's CDR3 is CASSLAADRGNEQFF. The CDR3 DNA is TGCGCCAGCAGCTTGGCTGCAGACAGGGGAAATGAGCAGTTCTTC.